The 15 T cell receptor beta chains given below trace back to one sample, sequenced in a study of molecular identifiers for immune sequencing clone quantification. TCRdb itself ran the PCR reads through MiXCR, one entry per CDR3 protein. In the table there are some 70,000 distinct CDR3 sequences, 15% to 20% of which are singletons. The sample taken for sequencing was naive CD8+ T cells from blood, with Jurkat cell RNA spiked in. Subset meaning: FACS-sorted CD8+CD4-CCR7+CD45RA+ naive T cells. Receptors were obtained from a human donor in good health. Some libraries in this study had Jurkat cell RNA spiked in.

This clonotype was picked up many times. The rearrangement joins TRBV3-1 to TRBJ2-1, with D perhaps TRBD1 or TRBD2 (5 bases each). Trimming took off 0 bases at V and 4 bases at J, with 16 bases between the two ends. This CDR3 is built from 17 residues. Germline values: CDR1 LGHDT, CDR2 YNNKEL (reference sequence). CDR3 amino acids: CASSQDRIPGPYNEQFF. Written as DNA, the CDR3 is TGTGCCAGCAGCCAAGATCGGATACCGGGACCTTACAATGAGCAGTTCTTC.

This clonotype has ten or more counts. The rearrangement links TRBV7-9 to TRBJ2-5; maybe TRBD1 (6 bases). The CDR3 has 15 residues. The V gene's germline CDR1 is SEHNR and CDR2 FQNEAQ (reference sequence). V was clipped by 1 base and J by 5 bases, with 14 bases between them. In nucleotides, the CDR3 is TGTGCCAGCAGCTTAGTTTACAGGGCCCCCGAGACCCAGTACTTC. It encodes CASSLVYRAPETQYF.

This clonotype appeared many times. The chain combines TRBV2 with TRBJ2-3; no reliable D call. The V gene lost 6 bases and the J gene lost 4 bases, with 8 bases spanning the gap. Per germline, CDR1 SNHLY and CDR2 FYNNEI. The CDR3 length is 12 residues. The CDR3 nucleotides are TGTGCCAGCAGCCGATTCGCAGATACGCAGTATTTT. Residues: CASSRFADTQYF.

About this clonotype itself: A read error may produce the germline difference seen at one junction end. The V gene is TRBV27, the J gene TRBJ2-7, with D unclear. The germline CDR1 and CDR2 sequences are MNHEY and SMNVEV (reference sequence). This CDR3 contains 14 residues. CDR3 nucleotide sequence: TGTGCCAGCAGCCCCTTGATGCCCTTGGTCGAGCAGTGCTTC. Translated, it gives CASSPLMPLVEQCF.

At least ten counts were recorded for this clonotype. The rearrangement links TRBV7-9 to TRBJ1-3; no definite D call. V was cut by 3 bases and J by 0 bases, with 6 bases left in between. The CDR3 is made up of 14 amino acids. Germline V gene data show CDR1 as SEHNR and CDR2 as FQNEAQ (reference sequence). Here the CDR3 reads CASSFGSSGNTIYF. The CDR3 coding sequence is TGTGCCAGCAGCTTCGGTAGCTCTGGAAACACCATATATTTT.

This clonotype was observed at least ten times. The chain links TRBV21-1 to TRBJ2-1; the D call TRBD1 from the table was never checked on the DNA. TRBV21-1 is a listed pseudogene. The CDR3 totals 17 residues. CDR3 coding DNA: TGTGCCAGCAGCAAAGGATGGGGGGCCCACGAAGGGCTAGAGCAGTTCTTC. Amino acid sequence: CASSKGWGAHEGLEQFF.

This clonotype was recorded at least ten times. CDR3 residues: CASSPYRDRVEAFF. The DNA for the CDR3 is TGTGCCAGCAGCCCCTACCGGGACAGAGTTGAAGCTTTCTTT. The rearrangement uses TRBV11-3 and TRBJ1-1, with 7 bases matching TRBD1. This CDR3 is built from 14 residues. Germline CDR1 and CDR2: SGHNT and YENEEA. The V segment lost 5 bases and the J segment 7 bases; nucleotides outside the gene matches: 10.

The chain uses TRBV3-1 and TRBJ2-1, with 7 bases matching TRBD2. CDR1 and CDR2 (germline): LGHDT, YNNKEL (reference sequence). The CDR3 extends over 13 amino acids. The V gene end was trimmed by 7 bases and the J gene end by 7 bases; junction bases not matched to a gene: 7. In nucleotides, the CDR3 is TGTGCCAGCACGGCGGGAGAGTTGAATGAGCAGTTCTTC. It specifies CASTAGELNEQFF.

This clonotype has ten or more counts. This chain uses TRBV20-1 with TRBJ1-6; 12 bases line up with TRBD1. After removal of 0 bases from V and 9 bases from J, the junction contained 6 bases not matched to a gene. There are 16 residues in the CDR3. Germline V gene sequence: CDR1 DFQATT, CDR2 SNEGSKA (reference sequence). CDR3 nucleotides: TGCAGTGCTAGAGAGATCGGGACAGGGGGCAGTTCACCCCTCCACTTT. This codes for CSAREIGTGGSSPLHF.

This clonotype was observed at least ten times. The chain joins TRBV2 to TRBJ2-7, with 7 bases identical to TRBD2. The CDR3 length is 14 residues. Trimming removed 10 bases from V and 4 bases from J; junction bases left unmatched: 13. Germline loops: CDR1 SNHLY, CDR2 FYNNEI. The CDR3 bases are TGTGCCACCTCAAAGTTGCGGGAGTGGTACGAGCAGTACTTC. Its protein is CATSKLREWYEQYF.

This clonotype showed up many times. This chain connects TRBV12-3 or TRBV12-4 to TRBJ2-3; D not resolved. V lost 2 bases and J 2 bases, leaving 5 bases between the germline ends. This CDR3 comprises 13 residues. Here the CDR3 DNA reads TGTGCCAGCAGTTTAACTTACACAGATACGCAGTATTTT. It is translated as CASSLTYTDTQYF.

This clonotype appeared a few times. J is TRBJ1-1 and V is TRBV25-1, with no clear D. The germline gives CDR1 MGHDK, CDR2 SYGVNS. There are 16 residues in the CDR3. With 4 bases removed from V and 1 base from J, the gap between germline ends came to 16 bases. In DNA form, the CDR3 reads TGTGCCAGCAGTGCCTCATTCTTTGACGCGAACACTGAAGCTTTCTTT. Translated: CASSASFFDANTEAFF.

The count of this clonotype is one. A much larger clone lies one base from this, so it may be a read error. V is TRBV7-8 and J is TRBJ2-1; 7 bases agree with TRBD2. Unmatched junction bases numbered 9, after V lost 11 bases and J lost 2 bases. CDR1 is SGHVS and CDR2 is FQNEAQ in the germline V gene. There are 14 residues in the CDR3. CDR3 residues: CACKASGAYNEQFF. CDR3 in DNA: TGTGCCTGCAAGGCCAGCGGGGCCTACAATGAGCAGTTCTTC.

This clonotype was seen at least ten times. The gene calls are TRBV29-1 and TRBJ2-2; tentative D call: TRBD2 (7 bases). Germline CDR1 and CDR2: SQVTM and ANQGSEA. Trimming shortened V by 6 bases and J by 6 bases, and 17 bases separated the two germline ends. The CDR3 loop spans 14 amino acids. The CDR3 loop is CSVTQGGGPGELFF. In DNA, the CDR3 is TGCAGCGTCACCCAAGGGGGGGGGCCCGGGGAGCTGTTTTTT.

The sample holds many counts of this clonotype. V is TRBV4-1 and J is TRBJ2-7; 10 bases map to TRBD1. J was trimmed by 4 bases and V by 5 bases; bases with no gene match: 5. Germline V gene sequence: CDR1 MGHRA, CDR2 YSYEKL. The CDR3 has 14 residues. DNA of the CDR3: TGCGCCAGCAGCTTTCGGACAGGGGGTTACGAGCAGTACTTC. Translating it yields CASSFRTGGYEQYF.